Shown below are 10 T cell receptor beta chains from a single sample sequenced in a study of cytomegalovirus exposure and HLA in healthy donors. It was with 60 Vbeta and 13 Jbeta primers that the PCR ran. Sequencing was performed with immunoSEQ multiplex PCR; in TCRdb, only in-frame clones are kept and a portion is missing. The repertoire has 110,000 or so clones, 60% to 85% of them found once; the top ten carry 2.5% to 3.5%. Sequencing was done on a sample of PBMCs. Receptor source: a woman aged 40 to 50 in good health and CMV-seropositive.

The chain uses TRBV30 and TRBJ2-7, with D perhaps TRBD1 (5 bases). CDR3 length: 15 amino acids. The germline gives CDR1 GTSNPN, CDR2 SVGIG (reference sequence). Trimming pared 4 bases from V and 0 bases from J, leaving 16 bases between. The CDR3 here is CAWNPTKGPSYEQYF. CDR3 DNA sequence: TGTGCCTGGAACCCAACGAAGGGGCCCTCCTACGAGCAGTACTTC.

The J gene is TRBJ2-1, the V gene TRBV9; 7 positions agree with TRBD2. CDR1 and CDR2 (germline): SGDLS, YYNGEE. V shed 3 bases and J 2 bases; nucleotides not matched to a gene: 11. The CDR3 sequence is 17 residues long. The CDR3 nucleotides read TGTGCCAGCAGCGCCCCGGGCGGGAGTGGGCCCTACAATGAGCAGTTCTTC. Its protein product is CASSAPGGSGPYNEQFF. Full variable domain (remainder filled in from reference TRBV9 and TRBJ2-1): DSGVTQTPKHLITATGQRVTLRCSPRSGDLSVYWYQQSLDQGLQFLIQYYNGEERAKGNILERFSAQQFPDLHSELNLSSLELGDSALYFCASSAPGGSGPYNEQFFGPGTRLTVL.

Only a few counts were recorded for this clone. CDR3: CAWSVGQGLFNYGYTF. CDR3 sequence (DNA): TGTGCCTGGAGTGTGGGACAGGGACTCTTTAACTATGGCTACACCTTC. The J gene is TRBJ1-2, the V gene TRBV30; the match to TRBD1 covers 9 bases. This CDR3 comprises 16 residues. The germline CDR1 and CDR2 sequences are GTSNPN and SVGIG (reference sequence). Losses at the gene ends were 0 bases for V and 1 base for J; bases not matched to a gene: 6.

The CDR3 is CASSLGQFSYEQYF. Here the CDR3 DNA reads TGTGCCAGCAGCTTGGGACAGTTCTCCTACGAGCAGTACTTC. The chain links TRBV5-6 to TRBJ2-7; possible D gene TRBD1, 5 bases. The V end lost 0 bases, the J end lost 0 bases, and 7 bases lay between the germline ends. CDR3 size: 14 residues. Germline V gene data show CDR1 as SGHDT and CDR2 as YYEEEE.

In its sample, this clone was seen a few times. V and J are TRBV2 and TRBJ1-1; maybe TRBD1 (5 bases). This CDR3 is built from 15 residues. CDR1 is SNHLY and CDR2 is FYNNEI in the germline V gene. V lost 5 bases to trimming and J lost 0 bases, with 13 bases between them. CDR3 sequence: CASSPPAGLNTEAFF. The CDR3 bases are TGTGCCAGCAGTCCCCCCGCAGGGTTGAACACTGAAGCTTTCTTT.

The V and J genes are TRBV9 and TRBJ1-2; D gene uncertain. From germline, CDR1 is SGDLS and CDR2 YYNGEE. The CDR3 has 15 amino acids. V lost 0 bases and J lost 2, with 11 bases in between. The CDR3 DNA follows: TGTGCCAGCAGCGTAGCCGGGGAGTCGAACTATGGCTACACCTTC. Translation: CASSVAGESNYGYTF.

V is TRBV15 and J is TRBJ1-3; 8 bases match TRBD1. Germline values: CDR1 LNHNV, CDR2 YYDKDF (reference sequence). V shed 5 bases, J shed 12 bases, and the junction held 12 bases outside the gene matches. This CDR3 has 14 amino acids. In DNA form, the CDR3 reads TGTGCCACCAGCGCAACAAATCAAGGACAGGGCATATATTTT. Protein: CATSATNQGQGIYF.

The chain has TRBV30 and TRBJ2-2, with TRBD1 matching 8 bases. The CDR3 spans 13 residues. Germline V gene data show CDR1 as GTSNPN and CDR2 as SVGIG (reference sequence). J was trimmed by 9 bases and V by 8 bases; bases with no gene match: 11. CDR3 loop: CAGGQGSSRELFF. The CDR3 bases are TGTGCCGGCGGACAGGGTAGTTCCCGGGAGCTGTTTTTT.

The chain carries TRBV6-5 and TRBJ1-2; D remains unclear. Trimming removed 5 bases from V and 2 bases from J, with 9 bases in between. This CDR3 has 13 residues. Germline CDR1 reads MNHEY; CDR2 reads SVGAGI. The CDR3 DNA is TGTGCCAGCAGTAGTGGCTTCAACTATGGCTACACCTTC. It translates to CASSSGFNYGYTF.

This rearrangement joins TRBV28 to TRBJ2-5; D may be TRBD2 (5 bases). V lost 6 bases and J 1 base, leaving 15 bases between the germline ends. This CDR3 region has 15 residues. Germline CDR1 MDHEN, CDR2 SYDVKM. The CDR3 DNA reads TGTGCCAGCAGACGCCCCGCCGGAGGCCAAGAGACCCAGTACTTC. Its protein is CASRRPAGGQETQYF. The full variable domain, completed using reference TRBV28 and TRBJ2-5, is DVKVTQSSRYLVKRTGEKVFLECVQDMDHENMFWYRQDPGLGLRLIYFSYDVKMKEKGDIPEGYSVSREKKERFSLILESASTNQTSMYLCASRRPAGGQETQYFGPGTRLLVL.